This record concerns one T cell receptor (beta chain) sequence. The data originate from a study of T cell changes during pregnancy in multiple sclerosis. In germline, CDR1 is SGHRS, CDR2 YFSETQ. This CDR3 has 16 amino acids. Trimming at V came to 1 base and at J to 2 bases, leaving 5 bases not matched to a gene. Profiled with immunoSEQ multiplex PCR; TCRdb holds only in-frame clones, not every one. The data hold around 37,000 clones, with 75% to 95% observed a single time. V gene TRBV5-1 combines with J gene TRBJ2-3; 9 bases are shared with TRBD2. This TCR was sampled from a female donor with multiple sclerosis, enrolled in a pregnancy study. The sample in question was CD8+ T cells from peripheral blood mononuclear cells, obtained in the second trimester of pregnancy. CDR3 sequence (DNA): TGCGCCAGCAGCTTGAGGCTAGCGGGGTTCACAGATACGCAGTATTTT. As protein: CASSLRLAGFTDTQYF. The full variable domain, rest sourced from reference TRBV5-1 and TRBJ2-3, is KAGVTQTPRYLIKTRGQQVTLSCSPISGHRSVSWYQQTPGQGLQFLFEYFSETQRNKGNFPGRFSGRQFSNSRSEMNVSTLELGDSALYLCASSLRLAGFTDTQYFGPGTRLTVL.